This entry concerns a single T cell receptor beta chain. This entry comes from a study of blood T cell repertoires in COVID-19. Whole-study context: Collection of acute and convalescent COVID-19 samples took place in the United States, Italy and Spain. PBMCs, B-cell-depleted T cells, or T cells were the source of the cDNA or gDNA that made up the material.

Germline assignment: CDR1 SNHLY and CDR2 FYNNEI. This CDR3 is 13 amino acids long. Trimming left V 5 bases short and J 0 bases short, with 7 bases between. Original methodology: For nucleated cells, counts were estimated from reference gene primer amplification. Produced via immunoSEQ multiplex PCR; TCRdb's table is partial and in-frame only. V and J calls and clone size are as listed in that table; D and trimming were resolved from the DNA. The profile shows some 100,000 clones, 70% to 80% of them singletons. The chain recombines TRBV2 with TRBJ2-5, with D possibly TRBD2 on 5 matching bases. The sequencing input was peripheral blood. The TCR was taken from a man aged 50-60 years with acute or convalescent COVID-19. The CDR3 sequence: CASSPGDQETQYF. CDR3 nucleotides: TGTGCCAGCAGTCCCGGGGACCAAGAGACCCAGTACTTC.